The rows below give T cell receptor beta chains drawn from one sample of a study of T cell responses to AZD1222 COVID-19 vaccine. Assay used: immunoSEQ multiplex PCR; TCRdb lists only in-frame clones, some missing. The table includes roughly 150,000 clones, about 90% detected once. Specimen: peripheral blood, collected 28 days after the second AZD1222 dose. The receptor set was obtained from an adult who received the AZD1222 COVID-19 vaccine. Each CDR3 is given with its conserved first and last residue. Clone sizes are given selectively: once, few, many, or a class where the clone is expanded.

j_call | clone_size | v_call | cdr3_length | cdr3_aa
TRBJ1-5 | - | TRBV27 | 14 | CASSSGTGNQPQHF
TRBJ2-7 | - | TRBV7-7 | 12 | CASIPAGLEQYF
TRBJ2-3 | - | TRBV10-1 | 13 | CASRKDRGDTQYF
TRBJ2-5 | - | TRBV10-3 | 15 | CAISDAGEGTETQYF
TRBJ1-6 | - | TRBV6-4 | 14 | CASRADREESPLHF
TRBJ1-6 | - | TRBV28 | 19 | CASSLPGEGFSERHSPLHF
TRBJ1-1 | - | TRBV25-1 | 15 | CASTSGTGGFTEAFF
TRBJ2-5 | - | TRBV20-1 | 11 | CSADGQETQYF
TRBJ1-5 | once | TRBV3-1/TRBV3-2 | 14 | CASSQQPGNQPQHF
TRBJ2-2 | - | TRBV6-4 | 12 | CASSEPPGELFF
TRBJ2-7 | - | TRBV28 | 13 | CASSLGAPGEQYF
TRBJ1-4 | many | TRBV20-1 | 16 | CSASDRAGRLNEKLFF
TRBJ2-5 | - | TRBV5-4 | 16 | CASSFVGTEQRETQYF
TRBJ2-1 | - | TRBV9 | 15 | CASSPRAGGGNEQFF
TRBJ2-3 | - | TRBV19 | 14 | CASATSGGTDTQYF
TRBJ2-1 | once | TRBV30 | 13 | CAWSWPSGYEQFF
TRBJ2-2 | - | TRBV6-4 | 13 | CASSSGDTGELFF
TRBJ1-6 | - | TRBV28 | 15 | CASSSPTAGGAPLHF
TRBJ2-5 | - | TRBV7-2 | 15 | CASRGRLTGPGTQYF
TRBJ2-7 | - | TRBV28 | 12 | CASSLAEALQYF
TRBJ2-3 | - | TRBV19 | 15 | CASRTDSGSTDTQYF
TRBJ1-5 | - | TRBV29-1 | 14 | CSVDWFWDFQPQHF